Reported below is one TCR beta chain. Its antigen remains unidentified. The sample comes from a study of T cell responses to AZD1222 COVID-19 vaccine. Findings and limits, study-wide: The CD4 TCRs associated with vaccination extended across spike and predominated at 160-218 and 743-854.

Per germline, CDR1 MRHNA and CDR2 SNTAGT. The length of the CDR3 is 13 residues. Between the trimmed V and J ends, which lost 3 bases and 0 bases, there was a span of 5 bases. Libraries were prepared by immunoSEQ multiplex PCR; TCRdb keeps only in-frame clonotypes and omits some of them. The table shows around 89,000 clones, with around 89% occurring only once. This chain connects TRBV6-4 to TRBJ1-2; D is undetermined. The TCR sequence derives from an adult who received the AZD1222 COVID-19 vaccine. The specimen was peripheral blood, collected 28 days after the second AZD1222 dose. The DNA for the CDR3 is TGTGCCAGCAGTGAGAGACCTAACTATGGCTACACCTTC. It is translated as CASSERPNYGYTF.